One T cell receptor (beta chain) is described in this entry. Its antigen remains unidentified. The sample holds no much larger clone one base away, and base qualities are not on file. Spanning cysteine to phenylalanine, the CDR3 consists of 15 amino acids. Only the CDR3 DNA stays, 45 bases, in frame from base 1. Unmatched junction bases come to 4, with V trimmed by 2 bases and J by 1 base. Reading the germline V gene (reference sequence) gives CDR1 GTSNPN and CDR2 SVGIG. This specimen's time point label, interpreted: before anti-PD-1 therapy. Genomic DNA extracted from tumor biopsies or peripheral blood was used for bulk TCRbeta sequencing, with input ranging from roughly 550 ng to 6,500 ng. All patients had histologically proven advanced or metastatic basal or squamous cell carcinoma and were poor candidates for surgical resection. Of the roughly 12 patients in the basal cell carcinoma cohort, several underwent bulk tumor TCR sequencing.

These data originate in a study of T cells in tumors after PD-1 blockade (dated by TCRdb to the late 2010s). About the study as a whole: Patients were excluded if they had prior checkpoint blockade, use of systemic immunosuppressants, or recent radiotherapy or other anti-cancer therapy within 4 weeks. Patients received pembrolizumab 200 mg every 3 weeks or cemiplimab 350 mg every 2 weeks. Some patients also continued taking vismodegib 150 mg daily during anti-PD-1 treatment. On average, peripheral blood samples yielded 35,000 to 45,000 unique clonotypes and 90,000 to 140,000 TCR templates (range 24,679-257,772). The study performed paired single-cell RNA and TCR sequencing on site-matched tumors from BCC or SCC patients before and after anti-PD-1 therapy. To compare blood and tumor clonotypes, bulk TCR sequencing was performed on nine to eleven peripheral blood samples from 5 patients. RECIST version 1.1 was used to assess clinical response.

Results and caveats for the whole study, not just this receptor: The source of novel T cell clones was not identified and could include lymphoid organs or rare unexpanded clones within the tumor or its periphery. Around two fifths of tumor TCR clonotypes were detected in blood, and some novel exhausted tumor clones were observed in pre-treatment blood, which was taken as suggesting peripheral recruitment.

Deep TCRbeta sequencing was performed with the immunoSEQ platform. Under the source paper's analysis protocol: For further analysis, only productive rearrangements were exported from the immunoSEQ Analyzer. Bulk TCRbeta clonotypes were assigned T cell phenotypes by matching to single-cell RNA+TCR-seq clones sharing the same TCRbeta sequence. Using bulk TCR sequencing data, clone enrichment in tumor was calculated by dividing a clone's tumor frequency by the same clone's PBMC frequency. TCRs were sorted with GLIPH into specificity groups, meaning clusters of distinct TCRs that share CDR3 motifs and likely recognize common antigens. The source is immuneACCESS, and TCRdb retained only in-frame sequences with V and J called. Part of the clones is not carried over; for the studies checked, unresolved V genes explain less than half of this, and the remainder is unexplained. V and J calls and clone size follow that table, whereas D and trimming were derived from the DNA. This sample has about 59,000 clones in its table, and around 80% of those were observed once. Around an eighth of the sample is taken by the ten largest.

The sequence was collected from a human donor with basal cell carcinoma. The sample in question was PBMCs, obtained before anti-PD-1 treatment. The chain is encoded by TRBV30 joined to TRBJ1-2; 10 bases in between match TRBD1. This receptor has the CDR3 CAWSLGTGVNYGYTF. The DNA reads TGTGCCTGGAGTCTTGGGACAGGGGTTAACTATGGCTACACCTTC.